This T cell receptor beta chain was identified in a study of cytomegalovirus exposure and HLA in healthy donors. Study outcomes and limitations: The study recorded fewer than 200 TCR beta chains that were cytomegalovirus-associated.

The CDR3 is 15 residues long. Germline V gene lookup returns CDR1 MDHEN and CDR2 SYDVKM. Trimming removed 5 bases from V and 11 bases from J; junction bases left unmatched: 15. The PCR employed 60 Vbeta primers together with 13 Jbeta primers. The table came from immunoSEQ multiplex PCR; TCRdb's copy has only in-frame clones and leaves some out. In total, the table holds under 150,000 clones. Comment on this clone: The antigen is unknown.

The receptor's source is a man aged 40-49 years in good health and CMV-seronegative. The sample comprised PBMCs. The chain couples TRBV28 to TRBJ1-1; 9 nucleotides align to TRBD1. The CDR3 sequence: CASSLQIPDRGGAFF. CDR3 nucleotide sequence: TGTGCCAGCAGTCTCCAGATTCCGGACAGGGGAGGGGCTTTCTTT.